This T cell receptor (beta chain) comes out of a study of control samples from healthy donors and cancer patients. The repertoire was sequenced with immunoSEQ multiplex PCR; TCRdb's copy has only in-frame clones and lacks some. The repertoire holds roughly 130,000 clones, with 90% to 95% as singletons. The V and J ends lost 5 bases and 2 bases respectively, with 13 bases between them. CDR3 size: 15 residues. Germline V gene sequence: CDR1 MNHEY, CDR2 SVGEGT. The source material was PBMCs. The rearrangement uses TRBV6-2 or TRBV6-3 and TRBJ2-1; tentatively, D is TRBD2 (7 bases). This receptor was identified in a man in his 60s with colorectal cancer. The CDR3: CASSPLGGAYNEQFF. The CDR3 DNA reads TGTGCCAGCAGTCCCCTAGGGGGGGCCTACAATGAGCAGTTCTTC.